The 5 T cell receptor beta chains below all came from one sample that was sequenced in a study of cytomegalovirus exposure and HLA in healthy donors. The PCR ran on 60 Vbeta and 13 Jbeta primers. TCRdb's copy holds only in-frame clones and misses some; the assay was immunoSEQ multiplex PCR. Its listing shows about 100,000 clones. Sequencing input: PBMCs. The receptors shown here come from a man in his forties or fifties in good health and CMV-seronegative.

The CDR3 DNA reads TGTGCCTGGACCCAGAGCGCCTACGCTGAAGCTTTCTTT. The encoded protein is CAWTQSAYAEAFF. The V call is TRBV30, the J call TRBJ1-1; the D is unclear. Germline CDR1 GTSNPN, CDR2 SVGIG (reference sequence). This CDR3 contains 13 residues. V lost 4 bases to trimming and J lost 6 bases, with 15 bases between them.

V gene TRBV27 combines with J gene TRBJ2-7; 8 bases align to TRBD1. CDR1 MNHEY and CDR2 SMNVEV come from the germline V gene (reference sequence). The CDR3 length is 16 residues. Trimming at V came to 1 base and at J to 3 bases, leaving 8 bases not matched to a gene. The CDR3 sequence is CASSLLKAGGGYEQYF. For the CDR3, the DNA is TGTGCCAGCAGTTTATTAAAAGCAGGGGGCGGCTACGAGCAGTACTTC.

This chain links TRBV5-1 with TRBJ2-3; D is uncertain. Trimming removed 3 bases at V and 0 bases at J, with 5 bases between. The CDR3 has 13 residues. CDR1 SGHRS and CDR2 YFSETQ come from the germline V gene. Written as DNA, the CDR3 is TGCGCCAGCAGCTCACAGAGCACAGATACGCAGTATTTT. It encodes CASSSQSTDTQYF.

The V gene is TRBV7-8, the J gene TRBJ1-1; 7 nucleotides align to TRBD1. The CDR3 has 14 residues. V dropped 4 bases and J dropped 0; count of bases not matched to a gene: 2. Germline V CDR1 and CDR2: SGHVS, FQNEAQ. The CDR3: CASSSRGVNTEAFF. The CDR3 DNA is TGTGCCAGCAGCTCCAGGGGGGTGAACACTGAAGCTTTCTTT.

This chain uses TRBV29-1 with TRBJ2-7; the match to TRBD1 covers 10 bases. Losses at the gene ends were 5 bases for V and 3 bases for J; bases not matched to a gene: 4. The germline CDR1 and CDR2 sequences are SQVTM and ANQGSEA. This CDR3 is 13 amino acids long. The CDR3 loop is CSVSGTGVYEQYF. The CDR3 DNA follows: TGCAGCGTTTCCGGGACAGGGGTCTACGAGCAGTACTTC.